This record covers a single T cell receptor beta chain. The record originates from a study of human T cells and chemical hapten exposure. The time point here: pre-sensitization, week 0. The treatment denotes: therapeutic diphenylcyclopropenone sensitization with weekly scalp DPC. Germline loops: CDR1 MNHNY, CDR2 SVGAGI (reference sequence). CDR3 length: 14 amino acids. The trim removed 6 bases at V and 4 bases at J, leaving 8 bases unmatched. MiXCR, applied by TCRdb to the RACE reads, yields one record per CDR3 protein. In the table there are about 120,000 distinct CDR3 sequences, 13% of which are singletons.

The V and J genes are TRBV6-6 and TRBJ1-1; 7 bases fit TRBD1. The clonotype originates from a woman between 18 and 29 years old with alopecia areata. Some clones in this sample may be carry-over from other donors' samples. The sample in question was whole blood, obtained in connection with sensitization to the hapten diphenylcyclopropenone (DPC). This CDR3 is CASRSGGQRTEAFF. The CDR3 DNA is TGTGCCAGCAGATCAGGGGGACAACGCACTGAAGCTTTCTTT.